This T cell receptor beta chain originates from a study of CD8 T cells in Susac syndrome. Study-wide points: The study identified approximately sixteen and five Susac-specific public clones in total CD8+ and CD8+ TEMRA repertoires.

Note on this clonotype: The antigen is not known.

This CDR3 region has 13 residues. The V end was cut by 5 bases, the J end by 4 bases, with 11 bases between. All included Susac syndrome patients satisfied recently defined diagnostic criteria for definite or probable disease. Reverse transcription used about 0.45 to 1 ug RNA and random hexamers. Each CDR3 protein gets one entry after TCRdb re-called the immunoSEQ multiplex PCR reads with MiXCR. The sample has about 83,000 distinct CDR3 sequences; roughly 96% are singletons. V gene TRBV12-3 or TRBV12-4 combines with J gene TRBJ1-2; D remains unclear. Sequencing was carried out using CD8+ T cells from PBMCs. This TCR came from a human donor with Susac syndrome. The CDR3 is CASSPSGGYGYTF. Written as DNA, the CDR3 is TGTGCCAGCAGTCCCTCGGGTGGCTATGGCTACACCTTC.